This T cell receptor (beta chain) was sequenced for a study of human T cells and chemical hapten exposure. Whole-study results and caveats: There were significantly more large CDR3 similarity clusters among expanded TCRs than among controls. After DPC sensitization, TCRs above 1 in 1000 frequency showed no change.

Original handling: From about 20,000 to 690,000 TCRs were found per sample, with a median of approximately 100,000. Each CDR3 protein is one row after TCRdb ran MiXCR on the RACE reads. Clone size and V and J calls follow TCRdb, not the original study. The sample shows approximately 370,000 distinct CDR3 sequences, approximately 5% of them seen only once. In regard to this clonotype: Its antigen remains unknown.

Germline V gene sequence: CDR1 SNHLY, CDR2 FYNNEI. The V and J ends lost 8 bases and 9 bases respectively, with 23 bases between them. This CDR3 comprises 15 residues. Time point indicated: pre-sensitization, week 0. Treatment noted: therapeutic diphenylcyclopropenone sensitization with weekly scalp DPC. The sequence came from a woman between 18 and 29 years old with alopecia areata. Some clones in this sample may be carry-over from other donors' samples. The chain couples TRBV2 to TRBJ2-1; possible D gene TRBD2, 6 bases. The sequencing used whole blood, collected in connection with sensitization to the hapten diphenylcyclopropenone (DPC). The CDR3 nucleotides are TGTGCCAGCGAGGAAGGAACTAGCCCCTCGCGTGAGCAGTTCTTC. It specifies CASEEGTSPSREQFF.